The present T cell receptor beta chain was sequenced within a study of cytomegalovirus exposure and HLA in healthy donors. Overall study results and limits: According to a subsequent analysis, TCR clusters from the first cohort were inclined to appear together in the roughly 110 validation repertoires.

Sequencing used immunoSEQ multiplex PCR; TCRdb keeps in-frame clones, though not all of them. Altogether roughly 300,000 clones are present, 86% being singletons, with the ten largest covering about 0.91%. Concerning this clone: Its antigen is unidentified.

Sequencing was done on a sample of PBMCs. The receptor was derived from a woman aged 18-35 years in good health and CMV-seronegative.

The CDR3, as DNA: TGTGCCAGCAGTTATCGGACAGTGGGCGCTGGAAACACCATATATTTT. This sequence encodes CASSYRTVGAGNTIYF. This sequence joins TRBV6-5 and TRBJ1-3; the D gene is possibly TRBD1 (6 bases). This CDR3 region has 16 residues. The V gene's germline CDR1 is MNHEY and CDR2 SVGAGI. V lost 3 bases and J 2 bases, leaving 14 bases between the germline ends.